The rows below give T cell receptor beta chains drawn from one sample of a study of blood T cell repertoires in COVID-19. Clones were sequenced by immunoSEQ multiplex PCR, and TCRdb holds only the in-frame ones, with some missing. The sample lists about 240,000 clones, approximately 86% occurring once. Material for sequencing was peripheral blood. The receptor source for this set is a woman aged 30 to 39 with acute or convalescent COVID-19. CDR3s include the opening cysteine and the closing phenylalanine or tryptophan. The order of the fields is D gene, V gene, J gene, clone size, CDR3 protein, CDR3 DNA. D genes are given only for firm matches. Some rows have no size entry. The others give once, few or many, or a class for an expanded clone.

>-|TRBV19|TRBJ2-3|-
CASSDLGRQDTQYF
TGTGCCAGTAGTGACCTGGGGCGCCAGGATACGCAGTATTTT
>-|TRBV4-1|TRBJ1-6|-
CASSQQGHGNSPLHF
TGCGCCAGCAGCCAACAGGGGCATGGTAATTCACCCCTCCACTTT
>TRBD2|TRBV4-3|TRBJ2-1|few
CASSQGERENEQFF
TGCGCCAGCAGCCAAGGGGAGCGGGAAAATGAGCAGTTCTTC
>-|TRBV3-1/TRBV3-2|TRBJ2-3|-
CASSHSGPRGYTQYF
TGTGCCAGCAGCCATAGCGGGCCTAGGGGGTATACGCAGTATTTT
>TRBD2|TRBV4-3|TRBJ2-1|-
CASSPWAGLAGEQFF
TGCGCCAGCAGCCCCTGGGCTGGACTAGCGGGCGAGCAGTTCTTC
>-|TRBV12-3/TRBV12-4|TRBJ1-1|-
CASNPTANTEAFF
TGTGCCAGCAACCCTACAGCCAACACTGAAGCTTTCTTT
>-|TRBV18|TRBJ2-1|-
CASSPPMRNEQFF
TGTGCCAGCTCACCACCGATGAGGAATGAGCAGTTCTTC
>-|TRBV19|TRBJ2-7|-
CASSIGPNEQYF
TGTGCCAGTAGTATTGGGCCCAACGAGCAGTACTTC
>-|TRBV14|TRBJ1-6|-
CASSHIRDSNSPLHF
TGTGCCAGCAGCCACATCCGGGACTCTAATTCACCCCTCCACTTT
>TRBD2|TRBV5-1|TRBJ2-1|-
CASSGRSGLAEGNEQFF
TGCGCCAGCAGCGGTAGATCGGGACTAGCGGAGGGGAATGAGCAGTTCTTC
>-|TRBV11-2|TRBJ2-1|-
CASSFRGRGAYNEQFF
TGTGCCAGCAGCTTCCGAGGCAGGGGGGCCTACAATGAGCAGTTCTTC
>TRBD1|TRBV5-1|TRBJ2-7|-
CASSLVSGGAYEQYF
TGCGCCAGCAGCTTGGTGTCAGGGGGTGCCTACGAGCAGTACTTC
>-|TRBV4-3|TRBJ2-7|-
CASSQAVREEQYF
TGCGCCAGCAGCCAAGCCGTCCGAGAAGAGCAGTACTTC
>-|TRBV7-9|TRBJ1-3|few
CASSSGNSGNTIYF
TGTGCCAGCAGCTCCGGGAACTCTGGAAACACCATATATTTT
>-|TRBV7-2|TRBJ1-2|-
CASSLVGAGPGSGYTF
TGTGCCAGCAGCTTAGTAGGAGCGGGGCCAGGGAGCGGCTACACCTTC
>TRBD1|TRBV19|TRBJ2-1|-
CASRFGQGGYNEQFF
TGTGCCAGTAGATTCGGACAGGGCGGATACAATGAGCAGTTCTTC
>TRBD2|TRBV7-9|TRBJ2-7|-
CASSLLTSGTYEQYF
TGTGCCAGCAGCTTATTGACTAGCGGAACCTACGAGCAGTACTTC
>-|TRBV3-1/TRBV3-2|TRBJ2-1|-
CASSLRGNSYNEQFF
TGTGCCAGCAGCCTCAGGGGCAACTCCTACAATGAGCAGTTCTTC
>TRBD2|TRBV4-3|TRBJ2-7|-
CASSRGRGAYEQYF
TGCGCCAGCAGCCGCGGTCGGGGGGCCTACGAGCAGTACTTC
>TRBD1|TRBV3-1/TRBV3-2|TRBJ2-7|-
CASSMGTGTYEQYF
TGTGCCAGCAGCATGGGGACAGGTACCTACGAGCAGTACTTC
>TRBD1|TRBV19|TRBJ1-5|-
CASSTTGQGNQPQHF
TGTGCCAGTAGTACCACAGGACAGGGCAATCAGCCCCAGCATTTT
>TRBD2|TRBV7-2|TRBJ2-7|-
CASSSASGSSRRGEQYF
TGTGCCAGCAGCTCTGCTAGCGGGAGCAGCCGGCGTGGCGAGCAGTACTTC
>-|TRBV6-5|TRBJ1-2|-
CASRTDRRANYGYTF
TGTGCCAGCAGGACAGACAGGAGAGCTAACTATGGCTACACCTTC
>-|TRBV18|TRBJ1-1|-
CASSPLLLSSTEAFF
TGTGCCAGCTCACCACTTCTCCTATCCTCCACTGAAGCTTTCTTT
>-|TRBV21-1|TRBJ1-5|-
CASTQSGVGYSNQPQHF
TGTGCCAGCACCCAAAGCGGGGTAGGATATAGCAATCAGCCCCAGCATTTT
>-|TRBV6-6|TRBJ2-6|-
CASREETGANVLTF
TGTGCCAGCAGAGAGGAAACTGGGGCCAACGTCCTGACTTTC
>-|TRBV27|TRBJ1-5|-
CASSLSGVGNQPQHF
TGTGCCAGCAGTTTATCAGGGGTTGGCAATCAGCCCCAGCATTTT
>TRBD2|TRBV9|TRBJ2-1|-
CASSVTGTSGRNEQFF
TGTGCCAGCAGCGTAACCGGGACTAGCGGGAGGAATGAGCAGTTCTTC
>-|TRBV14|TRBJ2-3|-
CASSQYGGPTDTQYF
TGTGCCAGCAGCCAATACGGGGGTCCGACAGATACGCAGTATTTT
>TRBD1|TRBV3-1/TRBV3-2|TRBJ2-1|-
CASSQDLRGGASYNEQFF
TGTGCCAGCAGCCAAGATCTCCGAGGGGGCGCATCCTACAATGAGCAGTTCTTC
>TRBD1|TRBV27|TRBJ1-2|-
CASSLYGEGQGVYGYTF
TGTGCCAGCAGTTTATACGGTGAGGGACAGGGAGTATATGGCTACACCTTC
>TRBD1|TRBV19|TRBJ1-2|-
CASSDRGGDGYTF
TGTGCCAGTAGTGACAGGGGAGGGGATGGCTACACCTTC
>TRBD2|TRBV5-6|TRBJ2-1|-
CASSLWGLAGKQFF
TGTGCCAGCAGCTTATGGGGACTAGCGGGAAAGCAGTTCTTC
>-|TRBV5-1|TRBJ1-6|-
CASSTRGTYNSPLHF
TGCGCCAGCAGTACGCGGGGCACTTATAATTCACCCCTCCACTTT
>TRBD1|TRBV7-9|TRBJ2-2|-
CASRLNRQGPNTGELFF
TGTGCCAGCAGACTCAATAGACAGGGGCCGAACACCGGGGAGCTGTTTTTT
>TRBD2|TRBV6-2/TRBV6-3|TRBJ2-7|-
CASSPPGLAGGYEQYF
TGTGCCAGCAGTCCCCCGGGACTAGCGGGAGGCTACGAGCAGTACTTC
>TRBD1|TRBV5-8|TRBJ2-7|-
CASSQGQGAVEVYEQYF
TGTGCCAGCAGCCAAGGACAGGGCGCGGTCGAAGTGTACGAGCAGTACTTC